This T cell receptor beta chain comes out of a study of T cells in localized non-small cell lung cancer. Points from the study as a whole: Appearance in adjacent lung was seen for a median around 61 of the top 100 tumor clones. A single tumor region was sequenced, leaving heterogeneity possible. Longer overall survival was associated with a higher density of T cells in the blood.

This table comes from immunoSEQ multiplex PCR, and its TCRdb copy is limited to in-frame clones, with some not included. The sample shows tens of thousands of clones, approximately 90% of them seen only once. This CDR3 contains 14 residues. CDR1 and CDR2 from the germline V gene are SGHRS and YFSETQ. V was pared by 4 bases and J by 6 bases, with 14 bases between. On this clone itself: Antigen: not known.

This clonotype was obtained from a female donor aged 60 or older with stage I lung adenocarcinoma. This rearrangement joins TRBV5-1 to TRBJ2-1, with TRBD1 as a possible D gene (5 bases). The sequencing used peripheral blood, collected before any cancer treatment. CDR3 amino acids: CASSPGQDLNEQFF. CDR3 DNA: TGCGCCAGCAGCCCCGGACAAGATCTCAATGAGCAGTTCTTC.